These 23 T cell receptor beta chains came from one sample sequenced in a study of blood T cell repertoires in COVID-19. Profiling relied on immunoSEQ multiplex PCR, and the TCRdb table lists in-frame clones only, not all of them. The table records approximately 40,000 clones, approximately 88% of them present only once. The sequenced sample consisted of peripheral blood. These receptors were collected from a woman in her 70s with acute or convalescent COVID-19.

The V gene is TRBV27, the J gene TRBJ2-7, with D perhaps matching TRBD2 (5 bases). V was cut by 5 bases and J by 7 bases, with 15 bases left in between. The CDR3 is 13 residues long. CDR1 is MNHEY, CDR2 SMNVEV, per germline (reference sequence). The CDR3 DNA sequence: TGTGCCAGCAGTCCGACGGGATCTTGGGAGCAGTACGTC. This encodes CASSPTGSWEQYV.

The chain employs TRBV6-1 and TRBJ1-1, with 7 bases that match TRBD1. The V segment lost 2 bases and the J segment 2 bases; nucleotides outside the gene matches: 5. CDR1 MNHNS and CDR2 SASEGT come from the germline V gene. The CDR3 is made up of 15 amino acids. The CDR3 loop is CASSEPYRGNTEAFF. The CDR3 nucleotides read TGTGCCAGCAGTGAACCGTACAGGGGAAACACTGAAGCTTTCTTT.

This chain uses TRBV28 with TRBJ2-3; D unresolved. CDR1 and CDR2 (germline): MDHEN, SYDVKM. The CDR3 sequence is 12 residues long. Trimming pared 5 bases from V and 1 base from J, leaving 4 bases between. CDR3 loop: CASSRGTDTQYF. Here the CDR3 DNA reads TGTGCCAGCAGTCGAGGCACAGATACGCAGTATTTT.

This chain joins TRBV5-1 and TRBJ2-4, with a weak D call TRBD2 (6 bases). CDR3 length equals 11 residues. Deletions cut 8 bases from V and 7 bases from J, with 10 bases between. CDR1 and CDR2 (germline): SGHRS, YFSETQ. CDR3 coding DNA: TGCGCCAGTGAGGAGGGGAACATTCAGTACTTC. Translating gives CASEEGNIQYF.

The chain combines TRBV27 with TRBJ2-7; maybe TRBD2 (5 bases). The germline CDR1 and CDR2 sequences are MNHEY and SMNVEV (reference sequence). CDR3 length: 14 residues. With 6 bases removed from V and 3 bases from J, the gap between germline ends came to 15 bases. Here the CDR3 reads CASSPRRGSYEQYV. The CDR3, as DNA: TGTGCCAGCAGCCCTCGCCGAGGGAGCTACGAGCAGTACGTC.

This chain connects TRBV10-2 to TRBJ2-3, with TRBD1 identical over 8 bases. This CDR3 spans 15 amino acids. Germline assignment: CDR1 WSHSY and CDR2 SAAADI. V lost 3 bases to trimming and J lost 1 base; unmatched junction nucleotides: 3. The CDR3 coding sequence is TGCGCCAGCAGTGATCAGGGACAGGGCACAGATACGCAGTATTTT. It is translated as CASSDQGQGTDTQYF.

The sample holds one count of this clone. The chain carries TRBV2 and TRBJ1-1, with TRBD1 as a possible D gene (5 bases). With 6 bases removed from V and 1 base from J, the gap between germline ends came to 9 bases. CDR1 and CDR2 from the germline V gene are SNHLY and FYNNEI. The length of the CDR3 is 13 residues. This CDR3 is CASRGPSNTEAFF. CDR3 DNA sequence: TGTGCCAGCAGGGGGCCCTCGAACACTGAAGCTTTCTTT.

The chain uses TRBV11-3 and TRBJ1-2; tentatively, D is TRBD1 (5 bases). Germline loops: CDR1 SGHNT, CDR2 YENEEA. This CDR3 spans 14 amino acids. The V gene lost 0 bases and the J gene lost 4 bases, with 9 bases spanning the gap. The CDR3 coding sequence is TGTGCCAGCAGCTTAGAGGGGGGTAGCTATGGCTACACCTTC. Its protein is CASSLEGGSYGYTF.

The chain combines TRBV11-1 with TRBJ2-1; TRBD2 aligns across 7 bases. Trimming at V came to 8 bases and at J to 5 bases, leaving 9 bases not matched to a gene. This CDR3 has 14 amino acids. CDR1 and CDR2 from the germline V gene are SGHAT and FQDESV (reference sequence). CDR3: CASAPGGGNNEQFF. The CDR3, as DNA: TGTGCCAGCGCTCCGGGGGGTGGGAACAATGAGCAGTTCTTC.

The chain couples TRBV2 to TRBJ2-3, with D perhaps matching TRBD2 (5 bases). The CDR3 has 13 amino acids. V lost 5 bases and J lost 6, with 12 bases in between. Germline CDR1 and CDR2: SNHLY and FYNNEI. CDR3 sequence (DNA): TGTGCCAGCAGTACGGAGGTAGGGGATACGCAGTATTTT. Protein product: CASSTEVGDTQYF.

The genes are TRBV19 and TRBJ2-3, with a tentative D call TRBD2 (6 bases). CDR1 and CDR2 from the germline V gene are LNHDA and SQIVND (reference sequence). V lost 5 bases to trimming and J lost 0 bases, with 18 bases between them. The CDR3 length is 17 residues. In DNA, the CDR3 is TGTGCCAGTAGTTTCTCCCCGTTTAGCGGCAGCACAGATACGCAGTATTTT. Its translation: CASSFSPFSGSTDTQYF.

The chain recombines TRBV13 with TRBJ2-5, with 7 bases that match TRBD1. The V and J ends lost 3 bases and 4 bases, in that order; junction bases with no gene match: 2. There are 13 residues in the CDR3. The V gene's germline CDR1 is PRHDT and CDR2 FYEKMQ (reference sequence). The CDR3 sequence: CASSFRTGETQYF. In nucleotides, the CDR3 is TGTGCCAGCAGCTTTCGGACAGGAGAGACCCAGTACTTC.

This chain uses TRBV7-9 with TRBJ2-2; D is unclear. This CDR3 comprises 14 residues. The ends were cut back, 3 bases at V and 2 bases at J, with 7 bases in the middle. Germline assignment: CDR1 SEHNR and CDR2 FQNEAQ (reference sequence). The CDR3 region has the DNA TGTGCCAGCAGCTTTAGCAGCAACACCGGGGAGCTGTTTTTT. It is translated as CASSFSSNTGELFF.

CDR3 DNA sequence: TGTGCCAGCAAATTCGGCGGCAGCACAGATACGCAGTATTTT. This sequence encodes CASKFGGSTDTQYF. The chain couples TRBV2 to TRBJ2-3; D call uncertain. V was shortened by 7 bases and J by 0 bases, with 11 bases between the two germline ends. This CDR3 is 14 amino acids long. The V gene's germline CDR1 is SNHLY and CDR2 FYNNEI.

The V call is TRBV6-6, the J call TRBJ2-7; 10 positions match TRBD1. V shed 6 bases and J 4 bases; nucleotides not matched to a gene: 9. Looked up from germline, CDR1 is MNHNY and CDR2 is SVGAGI (reference sequence). The CDR3 totals 15 residues. The DNA for the CDR3 is TGTGCCAGCAGCACCGGGACAGGGGAAGGGTACGAGCAGTACGTC. Translation: CASSTGTGEGYEQYV.

This clone was found a few times. The CDR3 sequence is CASRPGQGGNQPQHF. CDR3 nucleotides: TGTGCCAGCAGACCCGGGCAGGGCGGAAATCAGCCCCAGCATTTT. The chain employs TRBV6-5 and TRBJ1-5; possibly TRBD1 for D (5 bases). CDR1 MNHEY and CDR2 SVGAGI come from the germline V gene. The V and J ends lost 6 bases and 4 bases respectively, with 16 bases between them. The CDR3 is 15 residues long.

The chain combines TRBV12-3 or TRBV12-4 with TRBJ2-2; D not resolved. The CDR3 is 13 residues long. The V and J ends lost 6 bases and 5 bases respectively, with 10 bases between them. The CDR3 region is CASRPTPTGELFF. The CDR3 bases are TGTGCCAGCAGACCCACACCGACCGGGGAGCTGTTTTTT.

The chain employs TRBV6-5 and TRBJ2-5; tentative D call: TRBD1 (5 bases). The V end was cut by 2 bases, the J end by 3 bases, with 7 bases between. The CDR3 loop spans 13 amino acids. In germline, CDR1 is MNHEY, CDR2 SVGAGI. The CDR3 here is CASSYGREETQYF. CDR3 bases: TGTGCCAGCAGTTACGGCAGGGAAGAGACCCAGTACTTC.

The chain employs TRBV2 and TRBJ2-4; TRBD1 agrees at 7 bases. CDR3 size: 14 residues. Germline V lookup: CDR1 SNHLY, CDR2 FYNNEI. With 7 bases clipped from V and 3 bases from J, the junction kept 6 bases outside the gene matches. As DNA, the CDR3 is TGTGCCAGCAATTTAGACAGGGTCAAAAACATTCAGTACTTC. Its protein product is CASNLDRVKNIQYF.

The J gene is TRBJ1-1, the V gene TRBV9; no reliable D call. Trimming stripped 0 bases from V and 4 bases from J, with 7 bases between. This CDR3 spans 13 amino acids. Germline assignment: CDR1 SGDLS and CDR2 YYNGEE. The CDR3 is CASSVGVSTEAFF. The CDR3 nucleotides are TGTGCCAGCAGCGTAGGAGTGTCCACTGAAGCTTTCTTT.

This chain links TRBV9 with TRBJ2-1; 9 positions agree with TRBD2. From germline, CDR1 is SGDLS and CDR2 YYNGEE. The CDR3 consists of 15 residues. V lost 6 bases to trimming and J lost 4 bases; unmatched junction nucleotides: 8. The CDR3 loop reads CASTPGSGGYNEQFF. The CDR3 nucleotides read TGTGCCAGCACCCCGGGTAGCGGGGGATACAATGAGCAGTTCTTC.

CDR3 protein: CASTPGAANQPQHF. The DNA for the CDR3 is TGTGCCAGTACCCCTGGGGCAGCCAATCAGCCCCAGCATTTT. The chain joins TRBV19 to TRBJ1-5; maybe TRBD1 (5 bases). The CDR3 loop spans 14 amino acids. The V end lost 7 bases, the J end lost 3 bases, and 13 bases lay between the germline ends. Germline CDR1 reads LNHDA; CDR2 reads SQIVND (reference sequence).

This clone was observed once. This chain links TRBV29-1 with TRBJ1-2; D remains ambiguous. The CDR3 runs 10 residues. Trimming took off 4 bases at V and 6 bases at J, with 6 bases between the two ends. Germline-derived CDR1 and CDR2 are SQVTM and ANQGSEA. CDR3 DNA: TGCAGCGTTGCCGGGAATGGCTACACCTTC. Amino acid sequence: CSVAGNGYTF.